This record looks at one T cell receptor (beta chain) sequence and its context. Original processing notes: Estimation of nucleated cell counts relied on the amplification of reference gene primers. Clones were read by immunoSEQ multiplex PCR, and TCRdb kept only the in-frame ones, dropping some. V and J calls and clone size are as listed in that table; D and trimming were resolved from the DNA. In the table there are 310,000 or so clones, approximately 91% of which are singletons. This record comes from a study of blood T cell repertoires in COVID-19. Background on the study: The analysed material was cDNA or gDNA that came from T cells, B-cell-depleted T cells, or PBMCs.

The V gene's germline CDR1 is SGHRS and CDR2 YFSETQ. Trimming cost V 0 bases and J 2 bases, with 11 bases left between them. The CDR3 spans 15 residues. This clonotype was obtained from a woman in her 30s with COVID-19, enrolled during active disease. Sample: peripheral blood. V is TRBV5-1 and J is TRBJ1-1, with D tentatively TRBD1 (5 bases). CDR3 sequence: CASSLAGGVNTEAFF. CDR3 in DNA: TGCGCCAGCAGCTTGGCCGGGGGGGTTAACACTGAAGCTTTCTTT.